This TCR beta chain was identified in a study of blood T cell repertoires in COVID-19. Study-level information: Samples taken during acute and convalescent COVID-19 were collected in the United States, Italy and Spain. The cDNA or gDNA used as material had been derived from T cells, B-cell-depleted T cells, or PBMCs.

Original handling: Amplification from reference gene primers served as the basis for estimated nucleated cell counts. Generated by immunoSEQ multiplex PCR, the TCRdb table keeps only in-frame clones and is missing some. V, J and clone size derive from that table, while D and trimming were established from the DNA sequence. Altogether about 240,000 clones are present, roughly 85% being singletons, with the ten largest covering roughly 3.4%. The V gene end was trimmed by 4 bases and the J gene end by 0 bases; junction bases not matched to a gene: 7. The germline CDR1 and CDR2 sequences are GTSNPN and SVGIG (reference sequence). The CDR3 sequence is 15 residues long.

The origin of this receptor is a woman under 30 with acute or convalescent COVID-19. Sequenced input: peripheral blood. The J gene is TRBJ2-3, the V gene TRBV30; TRBD2 agrees at 7 bases. This CDR3 is CAWTKLAQSTDTQYF. CDR3 nucleotide sequence: TGTGCCTGGACGAAACTAGCGCAAAGCACAGATACGCAGTATTTT.